The 23 T cell receptor beta chains listed next were all sequenced from one sample in a study of CD8 T cells in ankylosing spondylitis. Study-wide results and caveats: Ankylosing spondylitis blood seemed to carry a telltale TCR beta motif made of under ten highly homologous variants.

MiXCR was run by TCRdb on the 5' RACE reads, yielding one entry per CDR3 protein. Among fewer than 400,000 distinct CDR3 sequences listed, approximately 20% were seen once. Their specific antigens are unknown. Sequences were obtained from blood, either unsorted or a sorted T cell fraction (not recorded which). All receptors come from a male donor with ankylosing spondylitis.

The V call is TRBV20-1, the J call TRBJ2-7; 7 bases match TRBD2. This CDR3 comprises 14 residues. CDR1 and CDR2 (germline): DFQATT, SNEGSKA (reference sequence). V gave up 3 bases and J gave up 3 bases; unmatched junction bases: 8. The CDR3, as DNA: TGCAGTGCTAGGGGCGGGAGTAATAACTACGAGCAGTACTTC. It yields the protein CSARGGSNNYEQYF.

This chain links TRBV5-8 with TRBJ2-7; D gene unclear. CDR1 and CDR2 (germline): SGHTS, YDEGEE. This CDR3 comprises 16 residues. Trimming took off 0 bases at V and 0 bases at J, with 13 bases between the two ends. DNA for the CDR3: TGTGCCAGCAGCTTGGCCTTTAGCTCGAGCTCCTACGAGCAGTACTTC. This translates into CASSLAFSSSSYEQYF.

The chain recombines TRBV5-6 with TRBJ1-1; D unclear. The CDR3 spans 15 residues. The ends were cut back, 2 bases at V and 0 bases at J, with 11 bases in the middle. Germline CDR1 is SGHDT and CDR2 is YYEEEE. CDR3 loop: CASSFPGNLNTEAFF. CDR3 nucleotides: TGTGCCAGCAGCTTCCCAGGTAACTTGAACACTGAAGCTTTCTTT. The full variable domain, with the rest looked up from reference TRBV5-6 and TRBJ1-1, is DAGVTQSPTHLIKTRGQQVTLRCSPKSGHDTVSWYQQALGQGPQFIFQYYEEEERQRGNFPDRFSGHQFPNYSSELNVNALLLGDSALYLCASSFPGNLNTEAFFGQGTRLTVV.

V gene TRBV3-1 combines with J gene TRBJ2-2, with D perhaps matching TRBD1 (6 bases). V was pared by 3 bases and J by 2 bases, with 10 bases between. The V gene's germline CDR1 is LGHDT and CDR2 YNNKEL (reference sequence). The CDR3 has 15 residues. Here the CDR3 DNA reads TGTGCCAGCAGCCACGACAGGAGAAACACCGGGGAGCTGTTTTTT. Translating gives CASSHDRRNTGELFF. Variable domain in full (rest from reference TRBV3-1 and TRBJ2-2): DTAVSQTPKYLVTQMGNDKSIKCEQNLGHDTMYWYKQDSKKFLKIMFSYNNKELIINETVPNRFSPKSPDKAHLNLHINSLELGDSAVYFCASSHDRRNTGELFFGEGSRLTVL.

CDR3 bases: TGTGCCAGTAGTCTCCGGGACAGGGGAAACATTCAGTACTTC. This codes for CASSLRDRGNIQYF. The rearrangement links TRBV19 to TRBJ2-4; 10 bases line up with TRBD1. Germline CDR1 LNHDA, CDR2 SQIVND (reference sequence). V lost 5 bases and J lost 6; bases outside the gene matches: 4. The CDR3 extends over 14 amino acids.

V and J are TRBV30 and TRBJ2-7, with no clear D. Trimming removed 1 base from V and 6 bases from J, with 7 bases in between. From germline, CDR1 is GTSNPN and CDR2 SVGIG (reference sequence). The CDR3 runs 11 residues. The CDR3 region has the DNA TGTGCCTGGAGTGAGACTGTCGAGCAGTACTTC. Translating it yields CAWSETVEQYF.

The genes are TRBV2 and TRBJ1-2; 7 bases align to TRBD1. Germline values: CDR1 SNHLY, CDR2 FYNNEI. The CDR3 runs to 13 residues. With 4 bases clipped from V and 10 bases from J, the junction kept 9 bases outside the gene matches. The DNA of the CDR3 is TGTGCCAGCAGTGCCCACCGGGACAGTGCCTACACCTTC. This translates into CASSAHRDSAYTF.

The chain recombines TRBV30 with TRBJ2-1; the D gene is possibly TRBD2 (6 bases). Trimming shortened V by 2 bases and J by 7 bases, and 18 bases separated the two germline ends. Germline values: CDR1 GTSNPN, CDR2 SVGIG (reference sequence). The CDR3 runs to 15 residues. CDR3 region: CAWSPFSGGFNEQFF. CDR3 nucleotides: TGTGCCTGGAGTCCCTTTAGCGGAGGGTTTAATGAGCAGTTCTTC. The whole variable domain, remainder taken from reference TRBV30 and TRBJ2-1, is SQTIHQWPATLVQPVGSPLSLECTVEGTSNPNLYWYRQAAGRGLQLLFYSVGIGQISSEVPQNLSASRPQDRQFILSSKKLLLSDSGFYLCAWSPFSGGFNEQFFGPGTRLTVL.

CDR3 nucleotide sequence: TGTGCTAGTGGTTTTAGCCGACTAGGACTAGCGGGAGGGACGAACACCGGGGAGCTGTTTTTT. It codes for CASGFSRLGLAGGTNTGELFF. The chain has TRBV12-3 or TRBV12-4 and TRBJ2-2; 15 nucleotides agree with TRBD2. The CDR3 totals 21 residues.

The chain is built from TRBV4-2 and TRBJ1-6; D unclear. The germline CDR1 and CDR2 sequences are LGHNA and YNFKEQ. The CDR3 length is 14 residues. V gave up 0 bases and J gave up 7 bases, with 7 bases separating them. The chain's CDR3 is CASSQDAANSPLHF. In DNA form, the CDR3 reads TGTGCCAGCAGCCAAGACGCGGCCAATTCACCCCTCCACTTT.

This clonotype has only a few counts. The chain has TRBV12-3 or TRBV12-4 and TRBJ2-7; the D gene is possibly TRBD2 (5 bases). Trimming took 6 bases from V and 0 from J, leaving 12 bases between them. The length of the CDR3 is 14 residues. The CDR3 loop reads CASRSGLSSYEQYF. The CDR3 DNA is TGTGCCAGCAGGAGCGGATTGAGCTCCTACGAGCAGTACTTC.

This clonotype was detected only a few times. The chain joins TRBV5-1 to TRBJ2-1, with 13 positions matching TRBD2. From germline, CDR1 is SGHRS and CDR2 YFSETQ. This CDR3 has 16 residues. V gave up 4 bases and J gave up 7 bases; unmatched junction bases: 8. DNA for the CDR3: TGCGCCAGCAGCGACACTAGCGGGAGGGCTAAGAATGAGCAGTTCTTC. Translated: CASSDTSGRAKNEQFF.

At least ten counts were recorded for this clonotype. V usage is TRBV29-1 and J usage is TRBJ2-4; TRBD1 matches at 7 bases. V dropped 4 bases and J dropped 1; count of bases not matched to a gene: 4. Germline V gene sequence: CDR1 SQVTM, CDR2 ANQGSEA. The CDR3 has 14 amino acids. This CDR3 reads CSVVEGAAKNIQYF. In DNA, the CDR3 is TGCAGCGTTGTCGAGGGGGCTGCCAAAAACATTCAGTACTTC.

CDR3 amino acids: CSARVFVTGGPREQYF. The CDR3 nucleotides read TGCAGTGCTAGAGTTTTTGTTACGGGAGGGCCGCGCGAGCAGTACTTC. The V and J genes are TRBV20-1 and TRBJ2-7; 8 nucleotides line up with TRBD2. V trimming: 1 base; J trimming: 6 bases; junction bases outside the gene matches: 14. CDR1 is DFQATT, CDR2 SNEGSKA, per germline (reference sequence). The CDR3 covers 16 residues.

In this sample, this clonotype turned up a few times. The rearrangement uses TRBV28 and TRBJ2-1, with TRBD2 matching 9 bases. The junction had 6 bases not matched to a gene; V was cut back by 5 bases and J by 4 bases. CDR1 and CDR2 (germline): MDHEN, SYDVKM. The CDR3 loop spans 15 amino acids. This chain's CDR3 is CASSPRSGRYNEQFF. CDR3 DNA: TGTGCCAGCAGTCCCCGGAGCGGGAGGTACAATGAGCAGTTCTTC.

In nucleotides, the CDR3 is TGTGCCAGCAGTCCAAGCGGGACAACCAGTTCCGAGCAGTACTTC. Its translation is CASSPSGTTSSEQYF. This chain uses TRBV28 with TRBJ2-7; D might be TRBD2 (7 bases). Germline assignment: CDR1 MDHEN and CDR2 SYDVKM. CDR3 size: 15 residues. Trimming removed 5 bases at V and 6 bases at J, with 20 bases between.

This clonotype was detected only once. CDR3 nucleotide sequence: TGTGCCAGCAGCATAGATGCTGGAAACACCATATATTTT. Translating it yields CASSIDAGNTIYF. This chain connects TRBV6-6 to TRBJ1-3; D ambiguous. V lost 6 bases and J lost 2, with 8 bases in between. Germline V CDR1 and CDR2: MNHNY, SVGAGI (reference sequence). The CDR3 runs 13 residues.

This clonotype was detected many times. One end of the junction is discordant with germline, which a read error may explain. V usage is TRBV29-1 and J usage is TRBJ2-4, with 12 bases aligning to TRBD2. The CDR3 length is 14 residues. The germline CDR1 and CDR2 sequences are SQVTM and ANQGSEA. The CDR3 protein is CSARLAGAQNIQYF. In DNA form, the CDR3 reads TGCAGCGCTCGACTAGCGGGAGCCCAAAACATTCAGTACTTC.

The chain uses TRBV28 and TRBJ2-4; D unresolved. The CDR3 length is 12 residues. Germline-derived CDR1 and CDR2 are MDHEN and SYDVKM. Trimming removed 6 bases at V and 6 bases at J, with 9 bases between. The CDR3 sequence: CASRSLVNIQYF. CDR3 nucleotide sequence: TGTGCCAGCAGATCCCTCGTAAACATTCAGTACTTC.

There are a few counts of this clonotype. The rearrangement links TRBV7-9 to TRBJ2-5; D is unclear. V shed 4 bases and J shed 4 bases, with 4 bases lying between them. The CDR3 extends over 11 amino acids. Germline V lookup: CDR1 SEHNR, CDR2 FQNEAQ (reference sequence). The CDR3 loop is CASSSLETQYF. The CDR3 nucleotides are TGTGCCAGCAGCTCTCTAGAGACCCAGTACTTC.

The chain uses TRBV28 and TRBJ2-3; D remains unclear. Germline V CDR1 and CDR2: MDHEN, SYDVKM. CDR3 size: 15 residues. The V and J ends lost 2 bases and 0 bases respectively, with 9 bases between them. In nucleotides, the CDR3 is TGTGCCAGCAGTTTAAGTGGGCCTAGCACAGATACGCAGTATTTT. Protein sequence: CASSLSGPSTDTQYF.

This clonotype has a handful of counts. This chain links TRBV5-1 with TRBJ2-5; D is ambiguous. Germline assignment: CDR1 SGHRS and CDR2 YFSETQ. The CDR3 covers 16 residues. V dropped 0 bases and J dropped 2 bases, with 14 bases sitting between them. The CDR3 bases are TGCGCCAGCAGCTTGGTTCCAATGGCGGTGCAAGAGACCCAGTACTTC. It translates to CASSLVPMAVQETQYF.

V is TRBV20-1 and J is TRBJ2-1, with 10 bases lining up with TRBD2. This CDR3 contains 15 residues. V was pared by 0 bases and J by 7 bases, with 6 bases of the junction left unmatched. Germline lookup yields CDR1 DFQATT and CDR2 SNEGSKA (reference sequence). CDR3 DNA sequence: TGCAGTGCTAGAGATCCAGCGGGAGGGCCGAATGAGCAGTTCTTC. Residues: CSARDPAGGPNEQFF.